The sequence of this TCR beta chain was determined in a study of beta chain features in type 1 diabetes. Overall study findings and caveats: Resolution of whether HLA type affects TCRB rearrangement was not achieved here. TCRB CDR3 length was moderately but significantly reduced in all four CD4+ subsets of Type 1 diabetes patients.

This clone has a handful of counts. Its antigen is not identified. Expressed TCRB transcripts were sequenced because the isolated RNA had all been reverse transcribed beforehand. Data came from immunoSEQ multiplex PCR; TCRdb stores just in-frame clones and leaves some out. The data contain hundreds of thousands of clones, 11% to 15% of them singletons. Cell sorting via CD45RO/CCR7/CD25/CD127/CD95/CD27 was performed to obtain CD4+ naive, central memory, regulatory and stem cell-like memory cells. The CDR3 is 14 amino acids. Germline CDR1 reads MNHNS; CDR2 reads SASEGT. The V and J ends lost 5 bases and 5 bases respectively, with 16 bases between them.

The source material was naive CD4+ T cells from blood. This chain joins TRBV6-1 and TRBJ2-7; D is perhaps TRBD1 or TRBD2 (5 bases each). This receptor was identified in a man aged 18-30 years with type 1 diabetes. CDR3 in amino acids: CASSPAARGDEQYF. CDR3 bases: TGTGCCAGCAGTCCTGCTGCCCGGGGCGACGAGCAGTACTTC.